What follows is one T cell receptor (beta chain) and its context. There are many counts of this clonotype. The antigen this receptor binds is unknown. The record has no base qualities; no much larger clone is one base away. The source of the sample is a study of T-cell memory formation after mild COVID-19 (dated by TCRdb to the early 2020s). Study-wide context: TCR sequence clusters from the two donors were largely donor specific. In a couple of donors, T-cell clones that expanded and contracted after mild COVID-19 were tracked by sequencing TCRalpha and TCRbeta repertoires over time. The cohort was made up of two young adult volunteers, one female and one male, who were previously healthy.

V gives up 2 bases and J gives up 0 bases, and the segment between their germline ends measures 15 bases. Measured from the cysteine to the phenylalanine, the CDR3 is 17 residues long. Just the 51-base CDR3 DNA is kept, in frame starting at base 1. CDR1 and CDR2 are read off the germline V gene as SGDLS and YYNGEE. Ficoll-Paque density gradient centrifugation was used to isolate PBMCs. On the study overall, not on this receptor specifically: Some responding clones were detected in pre-infection memory, suggesting pre-existing cross-reactive memory T cells joined the SARS-CoV-2 response. SARS-CoV-2 specificity was not confirmed for the second-wave clones peaking on day 37. The study covered only a couple of mild cases, and larger cohorts including severe cases with pre-infection samples were considered necessary. Contracting CD4+ clones appeared mostly in the CM and EM memory subsets, whereas CD8+ clones were enriched in EMRA. Balanced CD4/CD8 phenotypes were observed for clones contracting from day 15 to 85, whereas a bias towards CD4+ was observed for a second wave of clones expanding from day 15 to 37.

Sequencing was carried out with an Illumina NovaSeq 6000. cDNA libraries for TCRalpha and TCRbeta were prepared by 5'RACE using constant-segment primers, with sample barcodes and unique molecular identifiers added. Trizol reagent was used to extract RNA from every sample. Amplification of the libraries took two PCR steps, and the second step added a second sample barcode plus Illumina TruSeq adapters. Sequencing of the libraries was done on an Illumina NovaSeq, producing 2 x 150 bp paired-end reads. Turning to the authors' computational methods: With migec v1.2.7, reads were demultiplexed and then collapsed into UMI-guided consensus sequences. With mixcr v2.1.11, UMI consensuses were aligned to TRA and TRB V and J templates and assembled into clonotypes. A clonotype was counted as expanded or contracted only if both edgeR and NoisET called the change significant, with noise models trained on biological replicates. edgeR calls used a false discovery rate-adjusted p below 0.01 and a log2 fold-change threshold of 1. PCA with hierarchical clustering of max-normalized trajectories of the 1000 most abundant clonotypes was used as exploratory dynamics analysis. Separately sequenced CD4+ and CD8+ repertoires were used to assign a CD4 or CD8 phenotype to each responding clone. TCRdb reanalyzed the raw reads on its own, using fastp at Q25 for trimming and MiXCR for clone calling, and kept in-frame beta chains. Each record represents a unique CDR3 protein, reported with the most common genes and DNA among its rows. The V and J calls, along with clone size, are taken from TCRdb and not from the paper's own processing. For this sample the table gives some 600,000 distinct CDR3 sequences, of which roughly 17% were detected only once. Around 8.1% of the sample is taken by the ten largest.

Sequenced input: PBMCs or a T cell subset sorted from them (not recorded which). The sequence was collected from an adult woman who had mild COVID-19 (a few samples of this study predate the infection). The sample titles of this study are shuffled in the database, so cell type and time point are left out; the donor was told from shared clones. The sequence is built from TRBV9 and TRBJ2-1; 6 matching bases give a weak D call of TRBD2. The CDR3 in this case is CASSVSGSLSSYNEQFF. The base sequence is TGTGCCAGCAGCGTTAGCGGTAGTCTAAGCTCCTACAATGAGCAGTTCTTC.